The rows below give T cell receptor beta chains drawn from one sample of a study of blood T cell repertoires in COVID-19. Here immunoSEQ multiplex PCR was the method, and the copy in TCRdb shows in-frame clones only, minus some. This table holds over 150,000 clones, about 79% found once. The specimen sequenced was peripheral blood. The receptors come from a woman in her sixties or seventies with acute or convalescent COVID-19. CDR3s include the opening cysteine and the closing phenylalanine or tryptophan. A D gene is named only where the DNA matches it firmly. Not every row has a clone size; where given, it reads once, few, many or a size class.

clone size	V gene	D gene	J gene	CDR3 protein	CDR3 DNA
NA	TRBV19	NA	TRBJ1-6	CASSPLLTDPRNTVHF	TGTGCCAGTAGTCCACTCCTGACAGATCCCCGAAACACTGTCCACTTT
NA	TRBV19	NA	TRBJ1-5	CASSSGRAPISNQPQHF	TGTGCCAGTAGTAGTGGTCGCGCCCCAATTAGCAATCAGCCCCAGCATTTT
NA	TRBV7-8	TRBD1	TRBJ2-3	CASSFPDRDRYF	TGTGCCAGCAGCTTCCCCGACAGGGATCGGTATTTT
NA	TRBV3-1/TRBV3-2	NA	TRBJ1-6	CASSQGDRTAPLHF	TGTGCCAGCAGCCAAGGAGACAGAACCGCGCCCCTCCACTTT
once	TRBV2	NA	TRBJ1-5	CASSEGTTPDQPQHF	TGTGCCAGCAGTGAAGGCACTACCCCCGATCAGCCCCAGCATTTT
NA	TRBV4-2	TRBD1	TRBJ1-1	CASSVSTGRDTEAFF	TGTGCCAGCAGCGTTTCGACAGGGCGTGACACTGAAGCTTTCTTT
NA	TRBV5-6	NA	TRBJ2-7	CASSRRLGRSYEQYF	TGTGCCAGCAGTCGAAGACTCGGCCGGTCCTACGAGCAGTACTTC
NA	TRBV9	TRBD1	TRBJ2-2	CASRPGQGEWGELFF	TGTGCCAGCAGGCCGGGACAGGGTGAATGGGGGGAGCTGTTTTTT
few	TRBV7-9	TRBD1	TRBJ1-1	CASRGTGDTEAFF	TGTGCCAGCAGAGGTACAGGGGACACTGAAGCTTTCTTT
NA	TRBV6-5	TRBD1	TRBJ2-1	CASRPTGQGNNEQFF	TGTGCCAGCAGGCCTACGGGACAGGGAAACAATGAGCAGTTCTTC
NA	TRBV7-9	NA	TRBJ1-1	CASSPRTGVNTEAFF	TGTGCCAGCTCCCCCCGAACAGGAGTGAACACTGAAGCTTTCTTT